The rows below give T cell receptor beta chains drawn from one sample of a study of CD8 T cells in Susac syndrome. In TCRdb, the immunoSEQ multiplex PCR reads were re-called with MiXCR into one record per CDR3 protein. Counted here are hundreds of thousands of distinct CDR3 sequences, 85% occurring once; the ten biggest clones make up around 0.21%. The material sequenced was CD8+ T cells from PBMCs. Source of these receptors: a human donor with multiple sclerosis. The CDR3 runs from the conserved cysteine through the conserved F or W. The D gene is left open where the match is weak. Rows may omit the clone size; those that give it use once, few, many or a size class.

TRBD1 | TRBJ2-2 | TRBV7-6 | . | TGTGCCAGCCGGGACAGGCCGAACACCGGGGAGCTGTTTTTT | CASRDRPNTGELFF
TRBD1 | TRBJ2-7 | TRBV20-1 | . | TGCAGTGCTAGGTGGGACAGGAGCTCCTACGAGCAGTACTTC | CSARWDRSSYEQYF
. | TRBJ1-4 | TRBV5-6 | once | TGTGCCAGCAGCTTGGATTCCAGAGTTGCAACTAATGAAAAACTGTTTTTT | CASSLDSRVATNEKLFF
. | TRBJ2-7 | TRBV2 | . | TGTGCCAGCAGTGAATGGCAGGGTGTCTACGAGCAGTACTTC | CASSEWQGVYEQYF
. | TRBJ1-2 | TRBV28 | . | TGTGCCAGCAGTTTACGGACCCTGAACTATGGCTACACCTTC | CASSLRTLNYGYTF
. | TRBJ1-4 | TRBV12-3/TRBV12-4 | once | TGTGCCAGCAGTTCTCAACTAAGGACTGGTGCTAATGAAAAACTGTTTTTT | CASSSQLRTGANEKLFF
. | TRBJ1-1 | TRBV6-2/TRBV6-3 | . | TGTGCCAGCAGTTACCCGATGAACACTGAAGCTTTCTTT | CASSYPMNTEAFF
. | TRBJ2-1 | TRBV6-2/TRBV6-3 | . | TGTGCCAGCAGTAGGGGGACTCCTAATGCCCCGTCTCGAATCCGGAATGAGCAGTTCTTC | CASSRGTPNAPSRIRNEQFF
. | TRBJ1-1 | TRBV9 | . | TGTGCCAGCAGCGTAGCCGGGGGGGGAACTGAAGCTTTCTTT | CASSVAGGGTEAFF
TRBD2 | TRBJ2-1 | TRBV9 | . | TGTGCCAGCAGCGGGCGGGCGGGAGGTGAGCATGAGCAGTTCTTC | CASSGRAGGEHEQFF
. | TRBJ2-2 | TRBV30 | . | TGTGCCTGGAGCAGGGGAACGGCCACCGGGGAGCTGTTTTTT | CAWSRGTATGELFF
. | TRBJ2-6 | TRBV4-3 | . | TGCGCCAGCAGCCAAGGACAAAACTCTGGGGCCAACGTCCTGACTTTC | CASSQGQNSGANVLTF
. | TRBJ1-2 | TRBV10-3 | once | TGTGCCATCAGACGACCCCGCCGGGATGGCTACACCTTC | CAIRRPRRDGYTF
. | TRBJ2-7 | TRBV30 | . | TGTGCCTGGAGTGTTACAGCGGTCTACGAGCAGTACTTC | CAWSVTAVYEQYF
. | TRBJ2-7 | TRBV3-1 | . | TGTGCCAGCACCCGCGGGCGGGGCACCTACGAGCAGTACTTC | CASTRGRGTYEQYF
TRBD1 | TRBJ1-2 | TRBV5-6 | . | TGTGCCAGCAGCATAGGACAGGGTGATGGCTACACCTTC | CASSIGQGDGYTF
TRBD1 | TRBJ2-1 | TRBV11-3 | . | TGTGCCAGCAGCCCCGACAGGGTTGGGGGTTACAATGAGCAGTTCTTC | CASSPDRVGGYNEQFF
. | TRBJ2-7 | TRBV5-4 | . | TGTGCCAGCAGCTCTCTAGGGGACAACTACGAGCAGTACTTC | CASSSLGDNYEQYF
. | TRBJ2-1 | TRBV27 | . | TGTGCCAGCAGTTTAGTCCGTAGCTCCTACAATGAGCAGTTCTTC | CASSLVRSSYNEQFF
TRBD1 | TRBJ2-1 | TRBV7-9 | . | TGTGCCAGCAGAGAACCTGGGACAGGGTCCGTTTCCTACAATGAGCAGTTCTTC | CASREPGTGSVSYNEQFF
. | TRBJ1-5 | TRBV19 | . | TGTGCCAGTAGTTCCGGGACAAATAGCAATCAGCCCCAGCATTTT | CASSSGTNSNQPQHF
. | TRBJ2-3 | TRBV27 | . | TGTGCCAGCACCACCCTACAGGCCACAGATACGCAGTATTTT | CASTTLQATDTQYF
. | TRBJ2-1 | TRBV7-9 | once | TGTGCCAGCAGCTTAGTGGTAGTTCCTACCTACAATGAGCAGTTCTTC | CASSLVVVPTYNEQFF
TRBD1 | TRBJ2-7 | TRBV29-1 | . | TGCAGCGTTGAAGCCACAGGGGCCGAGCAGTACTTC | CSVEATGAEQYF
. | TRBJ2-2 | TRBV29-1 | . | TGCAGCGTCCCAATCCCTACCGGGGAGCTGTTTTTT | CSVPIPTGELFF
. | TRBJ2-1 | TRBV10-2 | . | TGCGCCAGCAGACCCGGCGACAATGAGCAGTTCTTC | CASRPGDNEQFF
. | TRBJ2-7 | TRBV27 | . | TGTGCCAGCAGTTTACGTGGAGCGGTTACCTACGAGCAGTACTTC | CASSLRGAVTYEQYF
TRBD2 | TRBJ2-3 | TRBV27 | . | TGTGCCAGCAGTTTATCGGGGACTAGCTTCGAGCCTAGCACAGATACGCAGTATTTT | CASSLSGTSFEPSTDTQYF
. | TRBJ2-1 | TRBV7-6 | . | TGTGCCAGCAGCCTGGAGGCCGCCGCCTACAATGAGCAGTTCTTC | CASSLEAAAYNEQFF
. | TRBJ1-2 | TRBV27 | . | TGTGCCAGCAGGCATCAGGGTAATGGCTACACCTTC | CASRHQGNGYTF
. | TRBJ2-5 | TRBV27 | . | TGTGCCAGCAGTCTGCGGACAGACCAAGAGACCCAGTACTTC | CASSLRTDQETQYF
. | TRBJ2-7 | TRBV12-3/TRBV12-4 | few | TGTGCCAGCAGTTCGGACGTACCCTACGAGCAGTACTTC | CASSSDVPYEQYF
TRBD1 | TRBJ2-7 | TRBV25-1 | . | TGTGCCAGCAGTGTCCCGGGACAGGGCTACGAGCAGTACTTC | CASSVPGQGYEQYF
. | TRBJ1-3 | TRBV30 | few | TGTGCCTGGAGCTCGTGGTCTGGAAACACCATATATTTT | CAWSSWSGNTIYF
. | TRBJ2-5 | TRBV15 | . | TGTGCCACCAGCAGAGAGGGACGTGCGCAAGAGACCCAGTACTTC | CATSREGRAQETQYF
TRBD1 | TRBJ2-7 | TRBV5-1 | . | TGCGCCAGCAGCTGGACAGGGGGCAGGTACGAGCAGTACTTC | CASSWTGGRYEQYF
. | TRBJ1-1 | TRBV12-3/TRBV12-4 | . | TGTGCCAGCAGTTGGGGAGCATCGAACACTGAAGCTTTCTTT | CASSWGASNTEAFF
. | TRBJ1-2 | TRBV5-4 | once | TGTGCCAGCAGCTTGGAACGGGGGGCCGCCTCTTCCTATGGCTACACCTTC | CASSLERGAASSYGYTF
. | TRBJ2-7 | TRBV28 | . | TGTGCCAGCAGTTTTGTGCAGGGCTACGAGCAGTACTTC | CASSFVQGYEQYF
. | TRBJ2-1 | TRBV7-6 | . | TGTGCCAGCAGCTTAGCAGGGAATTTAGGGGGCAATGAGCAGTTCTTC | CASSLAGNLGGNEQFF
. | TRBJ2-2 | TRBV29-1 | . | TGCAGCGCCCTTAAGTACGGGGAGCTGTTTTTT | CSALKYGELFF
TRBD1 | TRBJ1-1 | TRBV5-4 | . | TGTGCCAGCAGCTTGAGGGGGCGGGGGAGAGACACTGAAGCTTTCTTT | CASSLRGRGRDTEAFF
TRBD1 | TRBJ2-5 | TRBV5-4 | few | TGTGCCAGCAGCTCGAGTTCCCGAGGACAGGGGGTCCAAGAGACCCAGTACTTC | CASSSSSRGQGVQETQYF
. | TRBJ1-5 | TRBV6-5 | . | TGTGCCAGCAGTTCCGATTTAGGGGATCAGCCCCAGCATTTT | CASSSDLGDQPQHF
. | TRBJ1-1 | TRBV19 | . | TGTGCCAGTACCCAGACACCTCTGAACACTGAAGCTTTCTTT | CASTQTPLNTEAFF
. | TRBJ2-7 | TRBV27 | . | TGTGCCAGCAGTTTCTCCCCAATTTACGAGCAGTACTTC | CASSFSPIYEQYF
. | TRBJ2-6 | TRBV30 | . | TGTGCCTGTACATCCACCTCTGGGGCCAACGTCCTGACTTTC | CACTSTSGANVLTF
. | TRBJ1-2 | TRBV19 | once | TGTGCCAGTAGTATAGCCCAGGGACGGCTTAGCTATGGCTACACCTTC | CASSIAQGRLSYGYTF
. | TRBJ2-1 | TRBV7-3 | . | TGTGCCAGCAGCCCCATTGGCACTGAGCAGTTCTTC | CASSPIGTEQFF
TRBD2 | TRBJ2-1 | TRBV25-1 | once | TGTGCCAGCTTCAGGACTAGGCCGTTCTTC | CASFRTRPFF
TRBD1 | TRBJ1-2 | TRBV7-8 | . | TGTGCCAGCAGTACTCGTGCCCTGACAGGGAGGGGTCGTGGCTACACCTTC | CASSTRALTGRGRGYTF
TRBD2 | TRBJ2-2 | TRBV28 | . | TGTGCCAGCAGTTTGGAGGCGGGGGTACACACCGGGGAGCTGTTTTTT | CASSLEAGVHTGELFF
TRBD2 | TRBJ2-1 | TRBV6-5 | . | TGTGCCAGCAGGTATCGGGAGGCCTCCTACAATGAGCAGTTCTTC | CASRYREASYNEQFF
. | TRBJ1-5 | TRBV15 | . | TGTGCCACCAGCAGAGATGGAGGAGGAGGGCAGACGGAGCATTTT | CATSRDGGGGQTEHF
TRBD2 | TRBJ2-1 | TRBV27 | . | TGTGCCAGCAGTGGCGGGACTAGCGGGAGCAATGAGCAGTTCTTC | CASSGGTSGSNEQFF
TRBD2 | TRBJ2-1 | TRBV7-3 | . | TGTGCCAGCAGCTTACTCGGGTCTAGCGGGGATGAGCAGTTCTTC | CASSLLGSSGDEQFF
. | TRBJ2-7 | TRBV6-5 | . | TGTGCCAGCAGCCCCCGTAGAGGGTCCGGCGAGCAGTACTTC | CASSPRRGSGEQYF